The 2 T cell receptor beta chains given below trace back to one sample, sequenced in a study of technical replicates of blood from a few donors. Only in-frame clones appear in the TCRdb table, and some are missing; sequencing was by immunoSEQ multiplex PCR. This table holds 85,000 to 90,000 clones, just under 95% found once. The sequenced material came from T cells isolated from PBMCs. These receptors were obtained from a human donor in good health.

This chain joins TRBV25-1 and TRBJ2-7; D is perhaps TRBD1 (6 bases). Germline CDR1 is MGHDK and CDR2 is SYGVNS. This CDR3 has 14 amino acids. V shed 4 bases and J shed 5 bases, with 15 bases lying between them. The CDR3 here is CASSATTGFNEQYF. CDR3 coding DNA: TGTGCCAGCAGTGCGACTACAGGGTTCAACGAGCAGTACTTC.

The CDR3 sequence: CASSRGTSGSRTDTQYF. CDR3 sequence (DNA): TGTGCCAGTAGTAGGGGGACTAGCGGGAGCAGAACAGATACGCAGTATTTT. The rearrangement joins TRBV19 to TRBJ2-3; 14 positions match TRBD2. The CDR3 is made up of 17 amino acids. Trimming at V came to 4 bases and at J to 3 bases, leaving 6 bases not matched to a gene. CDR1 is LNHDA and CDR2 is SQIVND in the germline V gene (reference sequence).